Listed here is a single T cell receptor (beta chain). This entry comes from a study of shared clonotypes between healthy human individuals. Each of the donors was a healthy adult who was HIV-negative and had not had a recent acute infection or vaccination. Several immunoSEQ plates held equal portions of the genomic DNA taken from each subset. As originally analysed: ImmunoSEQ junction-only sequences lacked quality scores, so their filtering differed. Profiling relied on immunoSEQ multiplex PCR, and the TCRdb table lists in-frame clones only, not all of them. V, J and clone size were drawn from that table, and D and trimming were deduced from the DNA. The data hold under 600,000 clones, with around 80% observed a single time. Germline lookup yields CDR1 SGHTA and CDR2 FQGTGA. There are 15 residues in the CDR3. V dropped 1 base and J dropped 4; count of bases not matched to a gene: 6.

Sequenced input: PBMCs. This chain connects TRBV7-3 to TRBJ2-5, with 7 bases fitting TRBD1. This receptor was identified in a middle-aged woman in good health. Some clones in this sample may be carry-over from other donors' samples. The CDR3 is CASSLRPGQRETQYF. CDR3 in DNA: TGTGCCAGCAGCTTAAGACCGGGACAGAGAGAGACCCAGTACTTC.